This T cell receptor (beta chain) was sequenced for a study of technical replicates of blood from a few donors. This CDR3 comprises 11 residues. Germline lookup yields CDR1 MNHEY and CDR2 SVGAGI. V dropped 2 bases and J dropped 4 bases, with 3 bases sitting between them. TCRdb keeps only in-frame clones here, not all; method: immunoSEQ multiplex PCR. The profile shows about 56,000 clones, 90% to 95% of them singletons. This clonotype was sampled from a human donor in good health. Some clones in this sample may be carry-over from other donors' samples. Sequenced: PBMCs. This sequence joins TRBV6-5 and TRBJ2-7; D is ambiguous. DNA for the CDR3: TGTGCCAGCAGTTACCATTACGAGCAGTACTTC. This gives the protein CASSYHYEQYF.